A selection of T cell receptor beta chains follows, all from one sample in a study of T cells in Graves' hyperthyroidism and ophthalmopathy. TCRdb processed the multiplex PCR reads anew with MiXCR; each CDR3 protein has one entry. The data contain hundreds of thousands of distinct CDR3 sequences, approximately 14% of them singletons. Sequencing input: blood. The receptors here all came from a woman under 30 with Graves' hyperthyroidism. Each CDR3 is given with its conserved first and last residue. The order of the fields is J gene, clone size, D gene, V gene, CDR3 protein, CDR3 DNA. The D gene is left open where the match is weak. Clone size, where shown, is once, few, many, or a class for clones that have expanded.

>TRBJ2-7|NA|TRBD2|TRBV29-1
CSVGGASGSNYYEQYF
TGCAGCGTCGGGGGGGCTAGCGGGAGTAATTACTACGAGCAGTACTTC
>TRBJ2-7|many|NA|TRBV7-2
CASSSRQSYEQYF
TGTGCCAGCAGCTCCCGACAGTCCTACGAGCAGTACTTC
>TRBJ1-1|many|NA|TRBV12-3/TRBV12-4
CASRPDRRGEAFF
TGTGCCAGCAGGCCCGATAGGAGGGGTGAAGCTTTCTTT
>TRBJ1-3|few|NA|TRBV18
CASSPERVGVSGNTIYF
TGTGCCAGCTCACCAGAAAGGGTCGGGGTCTCTGGAAACACCATATATTTT
>TRBJ1-1|many|TRBD1|TRBV5-1
CASSITRGLTEAFF
TGCGCCAGCAGCATTACCAGGGGGCTCACTGAAGCTTTCTTT
>TRBJ1-6|NA|TRBD1|TRBV4-1
CASRQQGNSPLHF
TGCGCCAGCAGGCAACAGGGGAATTCACCCCTCCACTTT
>TRBJ2-7|many|NA|TRBV18
CASSDPTGAYEQYF
TGTGCCAGCTCGGATCCTACCGGGGCCTACGAGCAGTACTTC
>TRBJ2-5|many|NA|TRBV20-1
CRAGFAGETQYF
TGCCGCGCTGGGTTTGCGGGTGAGACCCAGTACTTC
>TRBJ1-1|NA|NA|TRBV2
CASSDGGRNTEAFF
TGTGCCAGCAGTGATGGGGGGCGGAACACTGAAGCTTTCTTT
>TRBJ1-2|NA|NA|TRBV13
CASSVLSSPRSEDYTF
TGTGCCAGCAGCGTACTCTCGTCGCCTCGAAGCGAGGACTACACCTTC
>TRBJ1-3|many|NA|TRBV7-6
CASSPSVAHRGNTIYF
TGTGCCAGCAGCCCATCGGTAGCCCACCGGGGAAACACCATATATTTT
>TRBJ2-7|NA|NA|TRBV7-9
CASSYQQGLYEQYF
TGTGCCAGCAGCTACCAACAGGGCCTCTACGAGCAGTACTTC
>TRBJ2-7|NA|NA|TRBV12-3/TRBV12-4
CASNPGVGAYEQYF
TGTGCCAGCAACCCGGGGGTGGGGGCCTACGAGCAGTACTTC
>TRBJ2-3|NA|TRBD2|TRBV4-1
CASSSPGTSGGRDTQYF
TGCGCCAGCAGCTCACCTGGGACTAGCGGGGGGCGGGATACGCAGTATTTT
>TRBJ1-2|NA|NA|TRBV5-4
CASSLTSTGAYGYTF
TGTGCCAGCAGCTTAACCTCCACAGGCGCCTATGGCTACACCTTC
>TRBJ1-1|many|NA|TRBV28
CASERERTEAFF
TGTGCCAGCGAGAGGGAGCGGACTGAAGCTTTCTTT
>TRBJ2-1|NA|NA|TRBV5-1
CASSWTVREETQFF
TGCGCCAGCAGCTGGACAGTCAGGGAAGAGACCCAGTTCTTC
>TRBJ1-4|few|NA|TRBV5-1
CATSSGSTNEKLFF
TGCGCCACCAGCTCGGGGTCAACTAATGAAAAACTGTTTTTT
>TRBJ2-1|once|NA|TRBV2
CASSQRLGAEQFF
TGTGCCAGCAGCCAACGACTAGGTGCTGAGCAGTTCTTC
>TRBJ2-1|few|NA|TRBV6-2/TRBV6-3
CASSYDGSSYNEQFF
TGTGCCAGCAGTTACGACGGGAGCTCCTACAATGAGCAGTTCTTC
>TRBJ2-2|NA|TRBD1|TRBV6-1
CASSRGQVPGELFF
TGTGCCAGCAGTAGGGGACAGGTTCCCGGGGAGCTGTTTTTT
>TRBJ1-2|many|NA|TRBV11-2
CASSLGSLGGYTF
TGTGCCAGCAGCTTAGGAAGCCTGGGTGGCTACACCTTC
>TRBJ2-5|many|NA|TRBV7-2
CASSLALETQYF
TGTGCCAGCAGCTTAGCGTTAGAGACCCAGTACTTC
>TRBJ1-1|once|NA|TRBV14
CASSPLGLYTEAFF
TGTGCCAGCAGCCCGCTAGGGCTTTACACTGAAGCTTTCTTT
>TRBJ2-1|NA|TRBD2|TRBV6-1
CASFGGYTYNEQFF
TGTGCCAGTTTCGGGGGGTATACCTACAATGAGCAGTTCTTC
>TRBJ2-2|many|TRBD2|TRBV5-1
CASSSTSGSMVGELFF
TGCGCCAGCAGCTCAACTAGCGGGAGTATGGTCGGGGAGCTGTTTTTT
>TRBJ2-5|NA|NA|TRBV5-8
CASSSMEELLTSRGETQYF
TGTGCCAGCAGCTCTATGGAGGAGCTTTTGACCAGCCGGGGGGAGACCCAGTACTTC
>TRBJ1-1|few|NA|TRBV20-1
CSARDGGERTEAFF
TGCAGTGCTAGAGATGGGGGGGAGCGGACTGAAGCTTTCTTT
>TRBJ1-2|many|NA|TRBV18
CASSPLIAGSYANYGYTF
TGTGCCAGCTCACCTCTAATCGCGGGGAGCTACGCCAACTATGGCTACACCTTC